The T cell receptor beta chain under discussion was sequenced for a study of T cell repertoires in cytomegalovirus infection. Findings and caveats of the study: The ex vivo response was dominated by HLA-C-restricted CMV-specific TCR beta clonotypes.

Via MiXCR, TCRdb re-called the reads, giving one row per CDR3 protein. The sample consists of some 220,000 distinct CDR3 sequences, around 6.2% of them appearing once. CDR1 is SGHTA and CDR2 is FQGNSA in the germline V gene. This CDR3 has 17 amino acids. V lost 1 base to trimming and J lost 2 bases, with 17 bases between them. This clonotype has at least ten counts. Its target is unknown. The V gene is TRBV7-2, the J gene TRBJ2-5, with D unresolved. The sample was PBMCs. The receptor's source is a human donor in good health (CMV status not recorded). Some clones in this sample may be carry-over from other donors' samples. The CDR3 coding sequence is TGTGCCAGCAGCTTAGTATCTCGCTTGGACGGACAAGAGACCCAGTACTTC. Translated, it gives CASSLVSRLDGQETQYF.